These 30 T cell receptor beta chains share one sample of origin, sequenced in a study of T-cell memory formation after mild COVID-19. TCRdb reanalysed the 5' RACE reads using MiXCR and keeps one entry per CDR3 protein. The sample shows fewer than 15,000 distinct CDR3 sequences, roughly 15% of them seen only once. The sample consisted of PBMCs or a T cell subset sorted from them (not recorded which). Source of these receptors: a man aged 18 to 30 who had mild COVID-19 (a few samples of this study predate the infection). Cell type and time point are not known.

In this sample, this clonotype turned up many times. This rearrangement joins TRBV10-3 to TRBJ2-7; no definite D call. The germline V gene has CDR1 ENHRY and CDR2 SYGVKD. Trimming took off 6 bases at V and 3 bases at J, with 15 bases between the two ends. The CDR3 has 14 amino acids. CDR3: CAIRSGVAGYEQYV. The CDR3 DNA is TGTGCCATCAGATCTGGAGTTGCCGGCTACGAGCAGTACGTC.

As regards this clonotype: A much bigger clone sits one base away, suggesting this may be a read error. CDR3 protein: CASSSAHGTGELIF. As DNA, the CDR3 is TGTGCTAGCAGCTCAGCCCATGGCACCGGGGAGCTGATTTTT. The V call is TRBV7-7, the J call TRBJ2-2, with a tentative D call TRBD2 (5 bases). This CDR3 spans 14 amino acids. CDR1 SSHAT and CDR2 FNYEAQ come from the germline V gene (reference sequence).

This clonotype was counted only a few times. This chain links TRBV12-5 with TRBJ1-1, with D possibly matching TRBD1 (5 bases). This CDR3 has 16 amino acids. V was pared by 2 bases and J by 0 bases, with 13 bases between. Germline V gene lookup returns CDR1 LGHNT and CDR2 FRNRAP. The CDR3 is CASGLPGGAVNTEAFF. As DNA, the CDR3 is TGTGCTAGTGGTTTGCCGGGGGGTGCGGTGAACACTGAAGCTTTCTTT.

The chain recombines TRBV6-1 with TRBJ2-4, with TRBD1 matching 9 bases. This CDR3 is built from 15 residues. Germline CDR1 reads MNHNS; CDR2 reads SASEGT. V was pared by 2 bases and J by 6 bases, with 5 bases of the junction left unmatched. CDR3 amino acids: CASSETGGIGNIQYF. DNA of the CDR3: TGTGCCAGCAGTGAAACAGGGGGCATCGGAAACATTCAGTACTTC.

This clonotype was seen repeatedly, ten times or more. This chain uses TRBV5-4 with TRBJ2-2; 7 nucleotides agree with TRBD1. This CDR3 spans 13 amino acids. The germline V gene encodes CDR1 SGHNT and CDR2 YYREEE (reference sequence). CDR3 in amino acids: CADGTANTGELFF. The CDR3 region has the DNA TGTGCAGACGGGACAGCGAACACCGGGGAGCTGTTTTTT.

In its sample, this clonotype was seen a few times. J is TRBJ1-1 and V is TRBV5-4; TRBD1 aligns across 11 bases. V dropped 3 bases and J dropped 10; count of bases not matched to a gene: 5. CDR1 and CDR2 from the germline V gene are SGHNT and YYREEE (reference sequence). The CDR3 consists of 13 residues. DNA of the CDR3: TGTGCCAGCAGCTCCGGACAGGGGGCTGGAGCTTTCTTT. It codes for CASSSGQGAGAFF.

The chain recombines TRBV18 with TRBJ2-7; D is possibly TRBD1 (6 bases). This CDR3 comprises 11 residues. Germline loops: CDR1 KGHSH, CDR2 LQKENI. Trimming removed 0 bases at V and 9 bases at J, with 6 bases between. This chain's CDR3 is CASSPPGGQYV. The DNA of the CDR3 is TGTGCCAGCTCACCACCAGGGGGGCAGTACGTC.

This clonotype was recorded at least ten times. The chain joins TRBV5-5 to TRBJ1-6, with D unresolved. Germline V gene sequence: CDR1 SGHKS, CDR2 YYEKEE (reference sequence). V was cut by 1 base and J by 5 bases, with 19 bases left in between. CDR3 length equals 18 residues. The DNA of the CDR3 is TGTGCCAGCAGCTTGACTCGGAACGCGCCCTCTAATAATTCACCCCTCCACTTT. Amino acid sequence: CASSLTRNAPSNNSPLHF.

Many counts were recorded for this clonotype. The chain employs TRBV11-3 and TRBJ1-3; possible D gene TRBD1, 5 bases. Germline V CDR1 and CDR2: SGHNT, YENEEA. The V end was cut by 3 bases, the J end by 6 bases, with 15 bases between. CDR3 size: 15 residues. The CDR3 spells CASSFGAGPANTIYF. The CDR3 nucleotides are TGTGCCAGCAGCTTCGGGGCAGGGCCGGCAAACACCATATATTTT.

In its sample, this clonotype was seen many times. The V gene is TRBV6-6, the J gene TRBJ1-1; D gene uncertain. Germline V gene sequence: CDR1 MNHNY, CDR2 SVGAGI (reference sequence). Trimming left V 4 bases short and J 0 bases short, with 12 bases between. The CDR3 is 15 residues long. This chain's CDR3 is CASSSFRPMNTEAFF. The CDR3 DNA sequence: TGTGCCAGCAGTTCCTTTCGGCCGATGAACACTGAAGCTTTCTTT.

This clonotype was observed many times. J is TRBJ2-2 and V is TRBV10-3; D uncertain. Germline V lookup: CDR1 ENHRY, CDR2 SYGVKD. The CDR3 totals 19 residues. V lost 4 bases to trimming and J lost 2 bases, with 23 bases between them. CDR3 sequence: CAISAFFRSTTYNTGELFF. CDR3 coding DNA: TGTGCCATCAGTGCTTTCTTTCGGTCCACGACGTATAACACCGGGGAGCTGTTTTTT.

This clonotype was observed many times. The chain is built from TRBV15 and TRBJ1-2; weak D call: TRBD1 (6 bases). The germline V and J ends were trimmed by 3 bases and 8 bases, with 19 bases remaining between them. Per the germline V gene, CDR1 is LNHNV and CDR2 is YYDKDF (reference sequence). CDR3 length equals 15 residues. The CDR3 DNA reads as TGTGCCACCAGCAGTTTTTTTGGGGGGGCGTCCGGCTACACCTTC. As protein: CATSSFFGGASGYTF. The variable domain in full, completed from reference TRBV15 and TRBJ1-2, reads DAMVIQNPRYQVTQFGKPVTLSCSQTLNHNVMYWYQQKSSQAPKLLFHYYDKDFNNEADTPDNFQSRRPNTSFCFLDIRSPGLGDTAMYLCATSSFFGGASGYTFGSGTRLTVV.

The chain is built from TRBV6-6 and TRBJ1-4; 7 bases line up with TRBD1. The germline V gene has CDR1 MNHNY and CDR2 SVGAGI (reference sequence). There are 14 residues in the CDR3. V lost 3 bases and J lost 7; bases outside the gene matches: 5. The CDR3 here is CASSYAGTVEKLFF. DNA of the CDR3: TGTGCCAGCAGTTATGCCGGGACAGTTGAAAAACTGTTTTTT.

In its sample, this clonotype was seen a few times. This chain connects TRBV7-9 to TRBJ2-3; D gene ambiguous. Between the trimmed V and J ends, which lost 6 bases and 4 bases, there was a span of 8 bases. Germline values: CDR1 SEHNR, CDR2 FQNEAQ (reference sequence). CDR3 length: 12 residues. The CDR3, as DNA: TGTGCCAGCAGTTTTACACCAGATACGCAGTATTTT. Protein: CASSFTPDTQYF.

As to this clonotype: This may be a read error: a much more frequent sequence differs by one nucleotide. The chain has TRBV7-8 and TRBJ2-3; 16 bases fit TRBD2. Germline-derived CDR1 and CDR2 are SGHVS and FQNEAQ. There are 16 residues in the CDR3. The CDR3 spells CASSFGTSGGADTKYF. The CDR3 DNA follows: TGTGCCAGCAGCTTCGGGACTAGCGGGGGGGCAGATACGAAGTATTTT.

This clonotype has at least ten counts. The rearrangement uses TRBV4-2 and TRBJ2-5; the D gene could be TRBD1 or TRBD2 (6 bases each). CDR3 length equals 15 residues. The V gene lost 0 bases and the J gene lost 5 bases, with 13 bases spanning the gap. Germline V gene data show CDR1 as LGHNA and CDR2 as YNFKEQ. CDR3 nucleotides: TGTGCCAGCAGCCAAGACAGGGGCGCGGGGGAGACCCAGTACTTC. This translates into CASSQDRGAGETQYF.

This clonotype showed up just a few times. The chain joins TRBV27 to TRBJ1-6, with D unclear. V was pared by 3 bases and J by 8 bases, with 14 bases between. Germline assignment: CDR1 MNHEY and CDR2 SMNVEV (reference sequence). This CDR3 spans 15 amino acids. CDR3 region: CASSLLGVNYSPLHF. CDR3 coding DNA: TGTGCCAGCAGTTTGCTCGGGGTGAACTATTCACCCCTCCACTTT.

This clonotype was detected many times. In DNA form, the CDR3 reads TGTGCCAGCAGCTTTTGGGGGGCCGGGGAGCTGTTTTTT. Translated: CASSFWGAGELFF. The chain uses TRBV7-3 and TRBJ2-2, with D perhaps matching TRBD2 (6 bases). The length of the CDR3 is 13 residues. CDR1 and CDR2 from the germline V gene are SGHTA and FQGTGA. V was trimmed by 3 bases and J by 6 bases, leaving 8 bases between them.

CDR3 region: CASSPQYGDTQYF. The DNA of the CDR3 is TGTGCCAGCTCACCACAGTACGGTGATACGCAGTATTTT. The chain is built from TRBV18 and TRBJ2-3; no reliable D call. The CDR3 extends over 13 amino acids. From germline, CDR1 is KGHSH and CDR2 LQKENI. V dropped 1 base and J dropped 6 bases, with 8 bases sitting between them.

This clonotype was detected ten times or more. The V gene is TRBV20-1, the J gene TRBJ1-5; no definite D call. V was cut by 3 bases and J by 3 bases, with 15 bases left in between. In germline, CDR1 is DFQATT, CDR2 SNEGSKA (reference sequence). This CDR3 is 15 amino acids long. CDR3 in amino acids: CSASEAGFDNQPQHF. The CDR3 DNA is TGCAGTGCTAGTGAAGCTGGGTTCGACAATCAGCCCCAGCATTTT.

The chain couples TRBV29-1 to TRBJ2-7; no definite D call. The J call may be faulty, since TRBJ2-5 better matches the DNA end. The CDR3 covers 11 residues. Germline V gene sequence: CDR1 SQVTM, CDR2 ANQGSEA. CDR3: CSVESLETQYF. The DNA for the CDR3 is TGCAGCGTTGAATCCTTAGAGACCCAGTACTTC.

This clonotype was counted ten times or more. The chain couples TRBV9 to TRBJ2-3; D not resolved. Trimming shortened V by 2 bases and J by 3 bases, and 4 bases separated the two germline ends. In germline, CDR1 is SGDLS, CDR2 YYNGEE. The CDR3 extends over 12 amino acids. Here the CDR3 DNA reads TGTGCCAGCAGCGTTGAAACAGATACGCAGTATTTT. It codes for CASSVETDTQYF.

This clonotype has only a few counts. The chain employs TRBV5-1 and TRBJ1-1, with 8 bases identical to TRBD1. From germline, CDR1 is SGHRS and CDR2 YFSETQ. V lost 5 bases and J lost 4; bases outside the gene matches: 19. The CDR3 spans 18 residues. The CDR3 protein is CASSSPKAQGAFTTEAFF. DNA for the CDR3: TGCGCCAGCAGTTCACCAAAGGCCCAGGGGGCCTTCACCACTGAAGCTTTCTTT.

This clonotype showed up many times. The chain links TRBV11-2 to TRBJ2-7; no reliable D call. The ends were cut back, 5 bases at V and 5 bases at J, with 7 bases in the middle. CDR3 length: 11 amino acids. CDR1 SGHAT and CDR2 FQNNGV come from the germline V gene. CDR3 in amino acids: CASSLLDEQYF. In nucleotides, the CDR3 is TGTGCCAGCAGCCTTCTGGACGAGCAGTACTTC.

This clonotype was observed a handful of times. This chain connects TRBV27 to TRBJ2-7, with D perhaps TRBD2 (7 bases). V was pared by 7 bases and J by 7 bases, with 17 bases between. The germline CDR1 and CDR2 sequences are MNHEY and SMNVEV (reference sequence). The CDR3 runs to 13 residues. CDR3 region: CASNRGGGWEQYF. In DNA, the CDR3 is TGTGCCAGCAACCGGGGAGGGGGATGGGAGCAGTACTTC.

In this sample, this clonotype turned up many times. The chain combines TRBV29-1 with TRBJ2-5; TRBD1 might be the D (5 bases). CDR1 and CDR2 (germline): SQVTM, ANQGSEA. Trimming left V 7 bases short and J 4 bases short, with 16 bases between. This CDR3 has 13 amino acids. For the CDR3, the DNA is TGCAGCGGCCGACAGAGTCCCGGAGAGACCCAGTACTTC. Translated, it gives CSGRQSPGETQYF.

This clonotype has a count of ten or more. The chain joins TRBV28 to TRBJ2-3; a weak D match, TRBD2 (6 bases). Trimming shortened V by 5 bases and J by 5 bases, and 14 bases separated the two germline ends. CDR3 length: 14 amino acids. The germline V gene has CDR1 MDHEN and CDR2 SYDVKM. The DNA of the CDR3 is TGTGCCAGCAGTCCCGGGGGTGGAGTAGATACGCAGTATTTT. Translation gives CASSPGGGVDTQYF.

This clonotype has ten or more counts. This sequence joins TRBV7-2 and TRBJ2-3, with TRBD2 identical over 7 bases. The V segment lost 4 bases and the J segment 2 bases; nucleotides outside the gene matches: 6. CDR1 SGHTA and CDR2 FQGNSA come from the germline V gene. This CDR3 comprises 15 residues. This CDR3 is CASSSAWDYTDTQYF. The DNA for the CDR3 is TGTGCCAGCAGCTCCGCCTGGGACTACACAGATACGCAGTATTTT.

This clonotype was counted at least ten times. This sequence joins TRBV7-2 and TRBJ2-5, with D perhaps TRBD2 (6 bases). Trimming stripped 5 bases from V and 6 bases from J, with 16 bases between. CDR1 and CDR2 from the germline V gene are SGHTA and FQGNSA. The CDR3 has 14 residues. Here the CDR3 DNA reads TGTGCCAGCAGCGGCCCTGGGGGGATGAAGACCCAGTACTTC. Translated: CASSGPGGMKTQYF.

In this sample, this clonotype turned up many times. Here the CDR3 DNA reads TGTGCCAGTGAGAGGAGGTACACTGAAGCTTTCTTT. It yields the protein CASERRYTEAFF. The chain joins TRBV2 to TRBJ1-1; D unclear. The CDR3 runs to 12 residues. The ends were cut back, 9 bases at V and 3 bases at J, with 11 bases in the middle. Germline CDR1 is SNHLY and CDR2 is FYNNEI.